Shown below are 3 T cell receptor beta chains from a single sample sequenced in a study of blood T cell repertoires in COVID-19. The data were produced by immunoSEQ multiplex PCR, yet TCRdb's version contains in-frame clones alone and is incomplete. The table lists 75,000 to 95,000 clones, roughly 89% of them singletons. Sample: peripheral blood. These receptors originate from a man aged 45 to 65 with active COVID-19.

The J gene is TRBJ2-1, the V gene TRBV28; TRBD2 is a possible D gene (6 bases). The CDR3 spans 13 residues. V lost 8 bases and J lost 9, with 17 bases in between. CDR1 and CDR2 (germline): MDHEN, SYDVKM. This CDR3 is CASGTPAYGEQFF. The CDR3 region has the DNA TGTGCCAGCGGGACTCCCGCCTATGGTGAGCAGTTCTTC.

This chain links TRBV18 with TRBJ1-2; tentatively, D is TRBD1 (5 bases). Germline values: CDR1 KGHSH, CDR2 LQKENI. V was shortened by 2 bases and J by 6 bases, with 16 bases between the two germline ends. The CDR3 extends over 15 amino acids. CDR3 protein: CASSPARGERDGYTF. DNA for the CDR3: TGTGCCAGCTCACCAGCCCGGGGGGAGCGCGATGGCTACACCTTC.

V and J are TRBV5-1 and TRBJ2-3; 12 bases agree with TRBD2. CDR1 is SGHRS and CDR2 is YFSETQ in the germline V gene. V gave up 3 bases and J gave up 2 bases; unmatched junction bases: 7. CDR3 size: 17 residues. The CDR3 DNA reads TGCGCCAGCAGCTCCCGGGGACTAGCGGGCGTCACAGATACGCAGTATTTT. Protein sequence: CASSSRGLAGVTDTQYF.